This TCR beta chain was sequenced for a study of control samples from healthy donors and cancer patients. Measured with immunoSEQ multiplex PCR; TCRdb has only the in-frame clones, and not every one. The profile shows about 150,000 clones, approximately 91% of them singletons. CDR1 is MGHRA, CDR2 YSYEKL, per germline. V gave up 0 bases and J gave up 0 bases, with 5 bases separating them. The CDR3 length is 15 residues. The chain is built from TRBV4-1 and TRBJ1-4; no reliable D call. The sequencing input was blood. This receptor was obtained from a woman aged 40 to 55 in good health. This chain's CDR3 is CASSQDNPTNEKLFF. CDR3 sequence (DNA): TGCGCCAGCAGCCAAGACAACCCAACTAATGAAAAACTGTTTTTT.